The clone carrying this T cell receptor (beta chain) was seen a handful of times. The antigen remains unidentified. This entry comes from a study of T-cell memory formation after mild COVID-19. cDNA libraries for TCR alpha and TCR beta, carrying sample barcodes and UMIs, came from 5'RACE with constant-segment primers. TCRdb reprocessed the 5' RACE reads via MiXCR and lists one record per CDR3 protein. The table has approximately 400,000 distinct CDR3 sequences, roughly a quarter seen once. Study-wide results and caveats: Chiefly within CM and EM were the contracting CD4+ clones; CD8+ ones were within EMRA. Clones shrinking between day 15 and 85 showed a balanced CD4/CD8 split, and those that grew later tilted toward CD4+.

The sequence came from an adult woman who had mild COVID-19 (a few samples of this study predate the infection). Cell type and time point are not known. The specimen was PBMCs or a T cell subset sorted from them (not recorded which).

Written as DNA, the CDR3 is TGTGCCAGCTATGGCACCCAGGGGGCCCAGTACTTC. It codes for CASYGTQGAQYF. The genes are TRBV27 and TRBJ2-5; 7 positions match TRBD1. The germline V gene has CDR1 MNHEY and CDR2 SMNVEV (reference sequence). The J segment lost 9 bases and the V segment lost 8 bases, leaving 9 bases of the junction unmatched. The CDR3 sequence is 12 residues long.